The 20 T cell receptor beta chains in this list originate from one sample, sequenced in a study of cytomegalovirus exposure and HLA in healthy donors. PCR involved 60 Vbeta and 13 Jbeta primers. The data were produced by immunoSEQ multiplex PCR, yet TCRdb's version contains in-frame clones alone and is incomplete. The sample has some 110,000 clones; under 80% are singletons. What was sequenced was PBMCs. Receptors originate from a woman aged 45-60 years in good health and CMV-seropositive.

V is TRBV4-1 and J is TRBJ2-3, with D possibly matching TRBD2 (6 bases). The V gene's germline CDR1 is MGHRA and CDR2 YSYEKL. This CDR3 is built from 16 residues. V was shortened by 0 bases and J by 3 bases, with 13 bases between the two germline ends. The CDR3, as DNA: TGCGCCAGCAGCCAAGATTATTCGGGGGTGACAGATACGCAGTATTTT. Its protein product is CASSQDYSGVTDTQYF.

J is TRBJ2-7 and V is TRBV19; TRBD1 matches at 7 bases. Losses at the gene ends were 5 bases for V and 1 base for J; bases not matched to a gene: 8. The germline CDR1 and CDR2 sequences are LNHDA and SQIVND (reference sequence). The CDR3 consists of 15 residues. This chain's CDR3 is CASSVTGQISYEQYF. CDR3 nucleotide sequence: TGTGCCAGTAGTGTTACGGGACAGATATCCTACGAGCAGTACTTC.

The chain recombines TRBV5-4 with TRBJ1-2; D is ambiguous. This CDR3 is built from 15 residues. The V and J ends lost 1 base and 3 bases respectively, with 13 bases between them. The germline CDR1 and CDR2 sequences are SGHNT and YYREEE (reference sequence). CDR3 in DNA: TGTGCCAGCAGCTTGTCTGGGGAGAAGTACTATGGCTACACCTTC. Translated, it gives CASSLSGEKYYGYTF.

The chain recombines TRBV28 with TRBJ2-1; D is perhaps TRBD2 (6 bases). Germline CDR1 MDHEN, CDR2 SYDVKM. The CDR3 length is 14 residues. V shed 3 bases and J shed 12 bases, with 18 bases lying between them. DNA of the CDR3: TGTGCCAGCAGTTTGGGCGGGAATAGTAAAACGCAGTTCTTC. Its protein product is CASSLGGNSKTQFF.

This rearrangement joins TRBV7-6 to TRBJ2-3, with 14 bases lining up with TRBD2. After removal of 2 bases from V and 4 bases from J, the junction contained 11 bases not matched to a gene. Germline values: CDR1 SGHVS, CDR2 FNYEAQ. This CDR3 region has 19 residues. The CDR3 sequence is CASSLPSRLAGGPADTQYF. In nucleotides, the CDR3 is TGTGCCAGCAGCTTACCGTCCCGACTAGCGGGAGGGCCCGCAGATACGCAGTATTTT.

V gene TRBV7-2 combines with J gene TRBJ2-3; 10 bases align to TRBD2. The germline gives CDR1 SGHTA, CDR2 FQGNSA. Germline trimming cut 2 bases from V and 1 base from J; bases unmatched to any gene: 6. The length of the CDR3 is 17 residues. The CDR3 sequence is CASSLWASGSGTDTQYF. CDR3 nucleotide sequence: TGTGCCAGCAGCTTATGGGCTAGCGGGAGTGGCACAGATACGCAGTATTTT.

The sample holds a few counts of this clone. This chain uses TRBV7-9 with TRBJ2-5; 9 bases are shared with TRBD2. The CDR3 runs to 16 residues. CDR1 is SEHNR, CDR2 FQNEAQ, per germline (reference sequence). With 1 base clipped from V and 5 bases from J, the junction kept 8 bases outside the gene matches. Here the CDR3 DNA reads TGTGCCAGCAGCTTAGGTCTGCGGGGGGGCCTGGAGACCCAGTACTTC. It is translated as CASSLGLRGGLETQYF.

This clone has more than one count but fewer than ten. This rearrangement joins TRBV18 to TRBJ1-5; D is unresolved. V was clipped by 3 bases and J by 8 bases, with 11 bases between them. The CDR3 extends over 13 amino acids. The germline V gene encodes CDR1 KGHSH and CDR2 LQKENI. The CDR3, as DNA: TGTGCCAGCTCACCTGGGCAGCTGGAGCCCCAGCATTTT. Its protein product is CASSPGQLEPQHF.

The chain joins TRBV18 to TRBJ1-1; D remains unclear. CDR1 and CDR2 from the germline V gene are KGHSH and LQKENI. The CDR3 runs 14 residues. Trimming stripped 2 bases from V and 2 bases from J, with 9 bases between. The chain's CDR3 is CASSPGQTNTEAFF. CDR3 DNA sequence: TGTGCCAGCTCACCAGGGCAGACAAACACTGAAGCTTTCTTT.

The V and J genes are TRBV28 and TRBJ2-7; 11 positions agree with TRBD1. In germline, CDR1 is MDHEN, CDR2 SYDVKM. With 5 bases clipped from V and 6 bases from J, the junction kept 6 bases outside the gene matches. This CDR3 comprises 14 residues. CDR3 nucleotide sequence: TGTGCCAGCAGTCCCGGGACAGGGGGTCGCGAGCAGTACTTC. It encodes CASSPGTGGREQYF.

As for this clone: Other DNA sequences in the same sample also yield this CDR3. The chain couples TRBV30 to TRBJ1-1; a possible D gene is TRBD1 (5 bases). This CDR3 contains 13 residues. Germline V gene sequence: CDR1 GTSNPN, CDR2 SVGIG (reference sequence). Trimming removed 4 bases at V and 2 bases at J, with 11 bases between. The CDR3 region has the DNA TGTGCCTGGACGAGGCAGGGAAACACTGAAGCTTTCTTT. Protein product: CAWTRQGNTEAFF.

This chain joins TRBV6-5 and TRBJ2-2, with TRBD1 matching over 7 bases. The trim removed 6 bases at V and 0 bases at J, leaving 4 bases unmatched. Germline lookup yields CDR1 MNHEY and CDR2 SVGAGI. The CDR3 has 15 residues. The CDR3 nucleotides are TGTGCCAGCAGGCGAGGGACAGCGAACACCGGGGAGCTGTTTTTT. Its protein product is CASRRGTANTGELFF.

The gene calls are TRBV2 and TRBJ2-7; TRBD2 matches 7 bases. CDR3 length: 14 residues. CDR1 and CDR2 from the germline V gene are SNHLY and FYNNEI. V shed 11 bases, J shed 5 bases, and the junction held 15 bases outside the gene matches. CDR3 sequence reads: CAGSAGRSVNEQYF. In nucleotides, the CDR3 is TGTGCCGGTTCAGCGGGGAGATCGGTCAACGAGCAGTACTTC.

The chain couples TRBV27 to TRBJ2-3; tentatively, D is TRBD1 (6 bases). Trimming took off 6 bases at V and 5 bases at J, with 21 bases between the two ends. Germline assignment: CDR1 MNHEY and CDR2 SMNVEV (reference sequence). CDR3 length: 16 amino acids. The CDR3 spells CASRRNTGSSGDTQYF. The DNA of the CDR3 is TGTGCCAGCAGAAGGAACACAGGGTCATCGGGAGATACGCAGTATTTT.

The chain uses TRBV19 and TRBJ2-6; a possible D gene is TRBD1 (6 bases). CDR1 is LNHDA and CDR2 is SQIVND in the germline V gene (reference sequence). The CDR3 sequence is 18 residues long. Trimming removed 3 bases from V and 4 bases from J, with 19 bases in between. The CDR3, as DNA: TGTGCCAGTAGTATTCTGGCAGGGACATTATTAGGGGCCAACGTCCTGACTTTC. The encoded protein is CASSILAGTLLGANVLTF.

This chain links TRBV29-1 with TRBJ2-1, with TRBD2 matching 8 bases. There are 12 residues in the CDR3. The J segment lost 6 bases and the V segment lost 7 bases, leaving 5 bases of the junction unmatched. Germline CDR1 reads SQVTM; CDR2 reads ANQGSEA. CDR3 coding DNA: TGCAGCGCTGGTGGGACTAGCAATGAGCAGTTCTTC. Residues: CSAGGTSNEQFF.

This clone came up a few times. This rearrangement joins TRBV11-2 to TRBJ2-5, with D unclear. Trimming shortened V by 2 bases and J by 1 base, and 11 bases separated the two germline ends. This CDR3 is built from 15 residues. Germline-derived CDR1 and CDR2 are SGHAT and FQNNGV. The CDR3 loop is CASSLFLNTQETQYF. CDR3 bases: TGTGCCAGCAGCTTATTCCTCAACACCCAAGAGACCCAGTACTTC.

The CDR3 loop is CASSEGQGAPNTEAFF. The DNA of the CDR3 is TGTGCCAGCAGTGAGGGACAGGGGGCGCCGAACACTGAAGCTTTCTTT. The chain has TRBV27 and TRBJ1-1; 12 nucleotides line up with TRBD1. CDR3 length equals 16 residues. Trimming at V came to 5 bases and at J to 1 base, leaving 5 bases not matched to a gene. Germline assignment: CDR1 MNHEY and CDR2 SMNVEV (reference sequence).

The chain combines TRBV7-2 with TRBJ2-1; a weak D match, TRBD1 (6 bases). The germline CDR1 and CDR2 sequences are SGHTA and FQGNSA. The germline V and J ends were trimmed by 1 base and 7 bases, with 11 bases remaining between them. CDR3 length: 14 residues. CDR3 sequence (DNA): TGTGCCAGCAGCTTAGGGGGGCGCGGTAATGAGCAGTTCTTC. Its protein product is CASSLGGRGNEQFF.

The chain is built from TRBV11-2 and TRBJ1-2; perhaps TRBD1 as D (5 bases). The CDR3 totals 15 residues. V lost 0 bases, J lost 5 bases, and 13 bases lay in between. The germline gives CDR1 SGHAT, CDR2 FQNNGV. The CDR3 is CASSLDRGDLYGYTF. For the CDR3, the DNA is TGTGCCAGCAGCTTAGATCGGGGGGATCTTTATGGCTACACCTTC. Full variable domain (outside the CDR3, taken from reference TRBV11-2 and TRBJ1-2): EAGVAQSPRYKIIEKRQSVAFWCNPISGHATLYWYQQILGQGPKLLIQFQNNGVVDDSQLPKDRFSAERLKGVDSTLKIQPAKLEDSAVYLCASSLDRGDLYGYTFGSGTRLTVV.